The rows below give T cell receptor beta chains drawn from one sample of a study of shared clonotypes between healthy human individuals. Profiling relied on immunoSEQ multiplex PCR, and the TCRdb table lists in-frame clones only, not all of them. The repertoire holds over a million clones, around 97% seen once, with roughly 1.1% in the top ten. The sequenced sample consisted of naive CD4+ T cells sorted from blood. The receptors derive from a man aged 30 to 45 in good health. Each CDR3 is given with its conserved first and last residue. The D gene is left open where the match is weak.

15	TRBV7-7	TRBD2	TRBJ2-3	TGTGCTAGCAGCCCAGGGACTAGCGGGAGGGATACGCAGTATTTT	CASSPGTSGRDTQYF
16	TRBV11-2	TRBD1	TRBJ1-2	TGTGCCAGCAGCACCTACAGGGACAGCGGGAACTATGGCTACACCTTC	CASSTYRDSGNYGYTF
16	TRBV4-3	TRBD1	TRBJ1-4	TGCGCCAGCAGCCAAGATAGGGACAGGTCTTACGAAAAACTGTTTTTT	CASSQDRDRSYEKLFF
16	TRBV5-4	TRBD1	TRBJ2-5	TGTGCCAGCAGCTCCAGACAGGGAGATTATCGGGAGACCCAGTACTTC	CASSSRQGDYRETQYF
13	TRBV10-1	-	TRBJ1-5	TGCGCCAGCAGTGAGACAGGGCACCAGCCCCAGCATTTT	CASSETGHQPQHF
13	TRBV4-1	-	TRBJ2-5	TGCGCCAGCAGCCTCGGAGGCATGGAGACCCAGTACTTC	CASSLGGMETQYF
16	TRBV5-1	-	TRBJ2-7	TGCGCCAGCAGCTGGGGTGGTGTCCCCGTTCCGGACGAGCAGTACTTC	CASSWGGVPVPDEQYF
15	TRBV30	-	TRBJ2-1	TGTGCCTGGTGCCCCCCCGGGATCTTAGGGAATGAGCAGTTCTTC	CAWCPPGILGNEQFF
15	TRBV7-9	-	TRBJ2-4	TGTGCCAGCAGCTTAGATTTGGGAGCCAAAAACATTCAGTACTTC	CASSLDLGAKNIQYF
15	TRBV9	-	TRBJ2-3	TGTGCCAGCAGCGTAGGGCTCGGAGGGTCAGATACGCAGTATTTT	CASSVGLGGSDTQYF
15	TRBV6-1	-	TRBJ2-5	TGTGCCAGCAGTGAATTCGGGGCGCCCCGGGGGACCCAGTACTTC	CASSEFGAPRGTQYF
15	TRBV14	TRBD1	TRBJ2-7	TGTGCCAGCAGCCGGGGGGACAGGGCGTCCGACGAGCAGTACTTC	CASSRGDRASDEQYF
15	TRBV7-7	-	TRBJ2-1	TGTGCCAGCAGCCGTGGACTTCTGGGCTACAATGAGCAGTTCTTC	CASSRGLLGYNEQFF
16	TRBV18	-	TRBJ2-2	TGTGCCAGCTCACCGTTTTCGACCTCGAACACCGGGGAGCTGTTTTTT	CASSPFSTSNTGELFF
14	TRBV5-1	-	TRBJ1-1	TGCGCCAGCAGCTCCAACGGCCCGAACACTGAAGCTTTCTTT	CASSSNGPNTEAFF
16	TRBV7-2	-	TRBJ2-1	TGTGCCAGCAGCTTCATTCTAGCTTTCGACTACAATGAGCAGTTCTTC	CASSFILAFDYNEQFF